This T cell receptor beta chain was captured in a study of post-analysis software for immune sequencing data. This clonotype has more than one count but fewer than ten. Antigen: not known. The V end was cut by 5 bases, the J end by 1 base, with 11 bases between. CDR3 length equals 13 residues. CDR1 and CDR2 (germline): SQVTM, ANQGSEA. Unique molecular identifiers were built into the TCR beta cDNA libraries. TCRdb passed the PCR reads through MiXCR, listing each CDR3 protein once. Of 350,000 to 450,000 distinct CDR3 sequences listed, around 37% are singletons. Study-wide points: Comparison of patients with controls showed about 5 TRBV segments more frequent in patients, TRBV5-6, TRBV5-1 and TRBV20-1 among them.

The chain uses TRBV29-1 and TRBJ1-2; no clear D gene. Sequences were obtained from blood. The clonotype comes from a girl aged 5 to 17 with multiple sclerosis. The CDR3 here is CSVRGEVNYGYTF. CDR3 sequence (DNA): TGCAGCGTTCGTGGAGAGGTTAACTATGGCTACACCTTC. Together with reference TRBV29-1 and TRBJ1-2, the CDR3 gives the full variable domain: SAVISQKPSRDICQRGTSLTIQCQVDSQVTMMFWYRQQPGQSLTLIATANQGSEATYESGFVIDKFPISRPNLTFSTLTVSNMSPEDSSIYLCSVRGEVNYGYTFGSGTRLTVV.